Below, one T cell receptor (beta chain) is given with its context. The antigen remains undetermined. This entry comes from a study of memory CD4+ T cells and cytomegalovirus serostatus. Study context: Donors were healthy Belgian adults, 8 to 10 CMV seropositive and roughly 25 seronegative.

Sequencing used immunoSEQ multiplex PCR; TCRdb keeps in-frame clones, though not all of them. Among over 40,000 clones listed, about 70% were seen once. Trimming left V 3 bases short and J 8 bases short, with 13 bases between. Germline CDR1 reads SGHTA; CDR2 reads FQGTGA. The CDR3 sequence is 13 residues long. General study points: 67 of 164 known CMV-associated TCRbeta sequences appeared in CD4+ memory. Repertoires predicted CMV serostatus with median bootstrapped AUC of 0.95.

The sort gate was single viable CD3+CD4+CD8-CD45RO+ cells for memory CD4+ T cells. The sequencing input was memory CD4+ T cells from blood. This clonotype was obtained from an adult in good health and CMV-seropositive. The chain recombines TRBV7-3 with TRBJ1-1, with TRBD1 as a possible D gene (5 bases). Here the CDR3 DNA reads TGTGCCAGCAGCTTCGACAGTACCACAGAAGCTTTCTTT. This codes for CASSFDSTTEAFF.